The 27 T cell receptor beta chains below were found in one sample sequenced in a study of identical twins. From the 5' RACE reads, TCRdb called clonotypes with MiXCR, one entry per CDR3 protein. The sample contains 450,000 or so distinct CDR3 sequences, 14% of which appear only once. The same data also contributed to another study, on yellow fever vaccine responses in identical twins.

Sequenced: CD4+ T cells sorted from blood. Every receptor here comes from a woman aged 18-29 years in good health.

This sequence joins TRBV9 and TRBJ2-5; 8 bases agree with TRBD2. V gave up 0 bases and J gave up 7 bases; unmatched junction bases: 8. The CDR3 length is 15 residues. CDR1 and CDR2 from the germline V gene are SGDLS and YYNGEE. For the CDR3, the DNA is TGTGCCAGCAGCGTAGGTCCAGCGGGAGAGGTGACCCAGTACTTC. Protein product: CASSVGPAGEVTQYF.

This sequence joins TRBV7-3 and TRBJ2-3, with D unresolved. The CDR3 length is 14 residues. Germline CDR1 reads SGHTA; CDR2 reads FQGTGA. Trimming shortened V by 0 bases and J by 0 bases, and 4 bases separated the two germline ends. CDR3: CASSLTFSTDTQYF. In nucleotides, the CDR3 is TGTGCCAGCAGCTTAACTTTTAGCACAGATACGCAGTATTTT.

This clonotype was counted a few times. The rearrangement links TRBV6-6 to TRBJ1-4; TRBD1 might be the D (5 bases). Germline-derived CDR1 and CDR2 are MNHNY and SVGAGI (reference sequence). CDR3 length equals 12 residues. This CDR3 is CASGGYNEKLFF. CDR3 in DNA: TGTGCTTCGGGGGGTTATAATGAAAAACTGTTTTTT.

This clonotype was detected only a few times. The V gene is TRBV7-8, the J gene TRBJ2-3; 9 bases are shared with TRBD1. With 3 bases clipped from V and 8 bases from J, the junction kept 9 bases outside the gene matches. The CDR3 extends over 15 amino acids. Germline CDR1 is SGHVS and CDR2 is FQNEAQ. The CDR3 here is CASSFGGTGRITQYF. The CDR3 DNA sequence: TGTGCCAGCAGCTTCGGGGGGACAGGGCGTATTACGCAGTATTTT.

J is TRBJ2-1 and V is TRBV15; D perhaps matches TRBD2 (5 bases). This CDR3 comprises 16 residues. Trimming cost V 5 bases and J 0 bases, with 14 bases left between them. CDR1 and CDR2 (germline): LNHNV, YYDKDF (reference sequence). CDR3 sequence reads: CATSPQRAASYNEQFF. The CDR3 DNA reads TGTGCCACCAGCCCACAGAGGGCAGCCTCCTACAATGAGCAGTTCTTC. The variable domain in full, with the rest retrieved from reference TRBV15 and TRBJ2-1, is DAMVIQNPRYQVTQFGKPVTLSCSQTLNHNVMYWYQQKSSQAPKLLFHYYDKDFNNEADTPDNFQSRRPNTSFCFLDIRSPGLGDTAMYLCATSPQRAASYNEQFFGPGTRLTVL.

This clonotype was observed a few times. The genes are TRBV7-2 and TRBJ2-4; D not certain. Germline lookup yields CDR1 SGHTA and CDR2 FQGNSA. V was trimmed by 5 bases and J by 0 bases, leaving 17 bases between them. The CDR3 consists of 17 residues. The CDR3 loop is CASSPLDFGVAKNIQYF. The CDR3 DNA reads TGTGCCAGCAGCCCGCTGGATTTCGGAGTAGCCAAAAACATTCAGTACTTC.

The chain has TRBV14 and TRBJ2-2; D possibly corresponds to TRBD1 (5 bases). V lost 4 bases and J 7 bases, leaving 10 bases between the germline ends. The germline V gene encodes CDR1 SGHDN and CDR2 FVKESK. CDR3 length: 13 amino acids. CDR3 nucleotides: TGTGCCAGCAGCCTACCTGACAGCGGGGAGCTGTTTTTT. The encoded protein is CASSLPDSGELFF.

In its sample, this clonotype was seen many times. The chain combines TRBV7-3 with TRBJ2-1; D ambiguous. Trimming took off 2 bases at V and 7 bases at J, with 18 bases between the two ends. The CDR3 length is 16 residues. Germline assignment: CDR1 SGHTA and CDR2 FQGTGA. CDR3 amino acids: CASSLLPLSGLNEQFF. For the CDR3, the DNA is TGTGCCAGCAGCTTATTACCGCTCTCGGGTTTGAATGAGCAGTTCTTC.

This clonotype showed up just a few times. This sequence joins TRBV18 and TRBJ1-5; the match to TRBD1 covers 7 bases. The CDR3 covers 13 residues. The V and J ends lost 8 bases and 3 bases, in that order; junction bases with no gene match: 4. The germline gives CDR1 KGHSH, CDR2 LQKENI. In DNA form, the CDR3 reads TGTGCCAGCGGACAGGATTTCAATCAGCCCCAGCATTTT. This sequence encodes CASGQDFNQPQHF.

This clonotype was counted a few times. V gene TRBV20-1 combines with J gene TRBJ2-1; 8 positions agree with TRBD2. The V gene's germline CDR1 is DFQATT and CDR2 SNEGSKA (reference sequence). V lost 2 bases to trimming and J lost 3 bases; unmatched junction nucleotides: 3. CDR3 length equals 14 residues. The CDR3 DNA reads TGCAGTGCTAGAACTAGCGGAAACTACAATGAGCAGTTCTTC. This sequence encodes CSARTSGNYNEQFF.

The V call is TRBV6-2 or TRBV6-3, the J call TRBJ2-1; D tentatively fits TRBD1 or TRBD2 (7 bases each). CDR3 length: 19 amino acids. Germline CDR1 and CDR2: MNHEY and SVGEGT. Trimming removed 6 bases at V and 6 bases at J, with 30 bases between. The CDR3 protein is CASRSRGGTTVTGGNEQFF. The CDR3 coding sequence is TGTGCCAGCAGGTCCAGGGGGGGGACTACCGTGACCGGGGGCAATGAGCAGTTCTTC.

This clonotype was recorded a few times. The chain is built from TRBV5-4 and TRBJ2-2; 7 bases are a match to TRBD1. With V trimmed by 2 bases and J by 4 bases, 5 bases remained unmatched. CDR3 length: 15 residues. Germline lookup yields CDR1 SGHNT and CDR2 YYREEE (reference sequence). In DNA form, the CDR3 reads TGTGCCAGCAGCTTAACCAACAGGGGCACCGGGGAGCTGTTTTTT. Protein sequence: CASSLTNRGTGELFF.

V gene TRBV4-3 combines with J gene TRBJ2-3, with D unresolved. Germline V gene data show CDR1 as LGHNA and CDR2 as YSLEER. The CDR3 covers 16 residues. Deletions cut 0 bases from V and 2 bases from J, with 12 bases between. The CDR3 nucleotides are TGCGCCAGCAGCCAAGAGTTAATCACACACACAGATACGCAGTATTTT. Amino acid sequence: CASSQELITHTDTQYF.

CDR3 DNA sequence: TGTGCCAGCAGCCAAGGGCAGGCATTGGAGGAGTTCTTC. Its translation: CASSQGQALEEFF. V usage is TRBV3-1 and J usage is TRBJ2-1; perhaps TRBD2 as D (5 bases). Trimming took 1 base from V and 14 from J, leaving 15 bases between them. The CDR3 covers 13 residues. Germline V gene data show CDR1 as LGHDT and CDR2 as YNNKEL (reference sequence).

The rearrangement uses TRBV20-1 and TRBJ2-1; D is possibly TRBD2 (6 bases). The germline V gene encodes CDR1 DFQATT and CDR2 SNEGSKA (reference sequence). The CDR3 contains 15 residues. The V end lost 2 bases, the J end lost 5 bases, and 16 bases lay between the germline ends. The CDR3 nucleotides read TGCAGTGCTAGACCGATTAGCGGCGGACACAATGAGCAGTTCTTC. Its protein product is CSARPISGGHNEQFF.

This clonotype was counted only a few times. This chain links TRBV28 with TRBJ2-7; the D gene is possibly TRBD1 (6 bases). CDR3 length: 14 residues. The V end was cut by 7 bases, the J end by 2 bases, with 15 bases between. Germline V gene lookup returns CDR1 MDHEN and CDR2 SYDVKM. The CDR3 loop is CASIPSGQTYEQYF. The CDR3 nucleotides read TGTGCCAGCATCCCATCCGGACAGACCTACGAGCAGTACTTC.

This clonotype was seen a few times. This chain connects TRBV6-1 to TRBJ2-3, with D maybe TRBD1 (6 bases). V lost 5 bases and J 2 bases, leaving 14 bases between the germline ends. The germline V gene has CDR1 MNHNS and CDR2 SASEGT. The CDR3 runs 15 residues. CDR3 nucleotides: TGTGCCAGCAGTCGCCGGGACACAGCCACAGATACGCAGTATTTT. This gives the protein CASSRRDTATDTQYF.

The sample holds a few counts of this clonotype. The CDR3 sequence: CASSLGVNEQFF. CDR3 in DNA: TGTGCCAGCTCACTCGGGGTCAATGAGCAGTTCTTC. This chain links TRBV18 with TRBJ2-1, with a possible D match to TRBD2 (5 bases). This CDR3 has 12 amino acids. Per germline, CDR1 KGHSH and CDR2 LQKENI. V shed 4 bases and J shed 6 bases, with 7 bases lying between them.

There are a few counts of this clonotype. The V gene is TRBV7-2, the J gene TRBJ2-4; possible D gene TRBD2, 5 bases. This CDR3 has 16 amino acids. Trimming took 5 bases from V and 0 from J, leaving 14 bases between them. Germline-derived CDR1 and CDR2 are SGHTA and FQGNSA. The CDR3 region is CASSPGPAGAKNIQYF. The CDR3 coding sequence is TGTGCCAGCAGCCCAGGACCGGCGGGAGCCAAAAACATTCAGTACTTC. The full variable domain, rest sourced from reference TRBV7-2 and TRBJ2-4, is GAGVSQSPSNKVTEKGKDVELRCDPISGHTALYWYRQSLGQGLEFLIYFQGNSAPDKSGLPSDRFSAERTGGSVSTLTIQRTQQEDSAVYLCASSPGPAGAKNIQYFGAGTRLSVL.

This clonotype was picked up a small number of times. J is TRBJ2-1 and V is TRBV20-1; 15 nucleotides align to TRBD2. This CDR3 contains 14 residues. Germline CDR1 and CDR2: DFQATT and SNEGSKA (reference sequence). The V and J ends lost 6 bases and 8 bases, in that order; junction bases with no gene match: 5. The CDR3 spells CSAYGLAGGYEQFF. In DNA, the CDR3 is TGCAGTGCCTACGGACTAGCGGGGGGGTATGAGCAGTTCTTC.

This clonotype was picked up a small number of times. The V gene is TRBV7-2, the J gene TRBJ2-7; 8 bases align to TRBD1. The CDR3 contains 14 residues. The V segment lost 4 bases and the J segment 6 bases; nucleotides outside the gene matches: 8. Germline V gives CDR1 SGHTA, CDR2 FQGNSA. CDR3 nucleotides: TGTGCCAGCAGCTCCGACAGGGGCTGGGGCGAGCAGTACTTC. The encoded protein is CASSSDRGWGEQYF.

This clonotype has more than one count but fewer than ten. This chain joins TRBV19 and TRBJ2-7, with TRBD2 as a possible D gene (6 bases). This CDR3 region has 14 residues. CDR1 and CDR2 from the germline V gene are LNHDA and SQIVND (reference sequence). V was trimmed by 3 bases and J by 2 bases, leaving 11 bases between them. DNA of the CDR3: TGTGCCAGTAGTATGCCGGGACTCACCTACGAGCAGTACTTC. It specifies CASSMPGLTYEQYF.

J is TRBJ2-2 and V is TRBV7-2; 8 bases map to TRBD1. The V segment lost 4 bases and the J segment 4 bases; nucleotides outside the gene matches: 8. The CDR3 has 16 amino acids. Germline V lookup: CDR1 SGHTA, CDR2 FQGNSA. The CDR3 loop is CASSSWTGWGTGELFF. The CDR3 DNA follows: TGTGCCAGCAGCTCCTGGACAGGGTGGGGCACCGGGGAGCTGTTTTTT.

V is TRBV5-1 and J is TRBJ2-7; TRBD2 aligns across 7 bases. The CDR3 is made up of 14 amino acids. The V and J ends lost 4 bases and 3 bases, in that order; junction bases with no gene match: 7. Germline loops: CDR1 SGHRS, CDR2 YFSETQ. The CDR3 bases are TGCGCCAGCAGCACCGCGACTAGCAACTACGAGCAGTACTTC. Protein sequence: CASSTATSNYEQYF.

The sample holds a few counts of this clonotype. V and J are TRBV20-1 and TRBJ2-2; tentatively, D is TRBD1 or TRBD2 (6 bases each). Trimming took 6 bases from V and 5 from J, leaving 19 bases between them. The CDR3 covers 15 residues. Germline CDR1 is DFQATT and CDR2 is SNEGSKA (reference sequence). CDR3 nucleotides: TGCAGTGCCCGACCAGTGGGGGGCCGGACCGGGGAGCTGTTTTTT. Translating it yields CSARPVGGRTGELFF.

This clonotype was found a few times. The V and J genes are TRBV4-3 and TRBJ2-3; D may be TRBD1 (5 bases). Trimming took 3 bases from V and 7 from J, leaving 11 bases between them. The CDR3 runs 13 residues. CDR1 LGHNA and CDR2 YSLEER come from the germline V gene. CDR3 sequence reads: CASSHRQSYTQYF. DNA of the CDR3: TGCGCCAGCAGCCACAGACAGAGCTATACGCAGTATTTT.

The chain links TRBV24-1 to TRBJ2-1, with TRBD1 matching 11 bases. The trim removed 7 bases at V and 5 bases at J, leaving 3 bases unmatched. In germline, CDR1 is KGHDR, CDR2 SFDVKD. The CDR3 totals 14 residues. CDR3 region: CATRDRGPHNEQFF. The CDR3 nucleotides are TGTGCCACCAGGGACAGGGGGCCCCACAATGAGCAGTTCTTC.